A selection of T cell receptor beta chains follows, all from one sample in a study of blood T cell repertoires in COVID-19. Data came from immunoSEQ multiplex PCR; TCRdb stores just in-frame clones and leaves some out. There are a few hundred thousand clones in the sample; about 87% occur only once, and more than 5% lies in the top ten. The sequenced sample was PBMCs or T cells enriched from blood (not recorded which). These receptors all stem from a man under 40 who had recovered from COVID-19. CDR3s leave out the opening cysteine and the closing phenylalanine or tryptophan.

V gene: TRBV28; J gene: TRBJ1-2; CDR3 protein: ASSLGQGFYGYT
V gene: TRBV6-1; J gene: TRBJ1-4; CDR3 protein: ASSEVGQREKLF
V gene: TRBV25-1; J gene: TRBJ2-7; CDR3 protein: ASRGAGAYEQY
V gene: TRBV18; J gene: TRBJ2-1; CDR3 protein: ASSPSASGARYNEQF
V gene: TRBV5-1; J gene: TRBJ2-6; CDR3 protein: ASSLERGSGANVLT
V gene: TRBV7-9; J gene: TRBJ1-2; CDR3 protein: ASSTDRGWGYT
V gene: TRBV3-1/TRBV3-2; J gene: TRBJ1-5; CDR3 protein: ASSQRLRGSGNQPQH
V gene: TRBV11-1; J gene: TRBJ1-6; CDR3 protein: ASSSWPGSAPLH
V gene: TRBV28; J gene: TRBJ2-5; CDR3 protein: ASSRLAGGLKETQY
V gene: TRBV28; J gene: TRBJ2-2; CDR3 protein: ASSLWTGEAGELF
V gene: TRBV27; J gene: TRBJ1-6; CDR3 protein: ASSLVGTGNNSPLH
V gene: TRBV9; J gene: TRBJ2-5; CDR3 protein: ASSVSAGGVQETQY
V gene: TRBV7-2; J gene: TRBJ1-5; CDR3 protein: ASSLSPGQPQH
V gene: TRBV19; J gene: TRBJ1-5; CDR3 protein: ASSTDREGNQPQH
V gene: TRBV10-3; J gene: TRBJ1-3; CDR3 protein: AITDRGSSSGNTIY
V gene: TRBV5-1; J gene: TRBJ1-2; CDR3 protein: ASSLEQGGRNYGYT
V gene: TRBV19; J gene: TRBJ2-5; CDR3 protein: ASTSGETQY
V gene: TRBV18; J gene: TRBJ1-5; CDR3 protein: ASSRSGLNSNQPQH
V gene: TRBV30; J gene: TRBJ1-3; CDR3 protein: AWRRLEAESSGNTIY
V gene: TRBV11-2; J gene: TRBJ1-6; CDR3 protein: ASTAGGATYNSPLH
V gene: TRBV6-2/TRBV6-3; J gene: TRBJ1-1; CDR3 protein: ASSYPDRNTEAF
V gene: TRBV5-4; J gene: TRBJ2-2; CDR3 protein: ASSLGALYTGELF
V gene: TRBV4-2; J gene: TRBJ2-2; CDR3 protein: ASRQGDGELF